This entry lists 20 T cell receptor beta chains sequenced from one sample in a study of cytomegalovirus exposure and HLA in healthy donors. Primers: 60 Vbeta forward and 13 Jbeta reverse. Using immunoSEQ multiplex PCR, the repertoire was profiled, and TCRdb retains in-frame clones only, with some absent. Of 110,000 to 150,000 clones in the sample, roughly three quarters are singletons; the top ten hold about 4.5%. The specimen sequenced was PBMCs. The receptors come from a man aged 55 to 70 in good health and CMV-seronegative.

The rearrangement links TRBV11-2 to TRBJ2-3; 8 positions match TRBD2. V lost 3 bases, J lost 5 bases, and 7 bases stayed unmatched. Germline lookup yields CDR1 SGHAT and CDR2 FQNNGV. The CDR3 spans 15 residues. The CDR3 DNA reads as TGTGCCAGCAGCTTCAGCGGGAGAAGGGAAGATACGCAGTATTTT. Translation: CASSFSGRREDTQYF.

The chain employs TRBV12-5 and TRBJ2-3, with 9 bases matching TRBD1. Germline trimming cut 7 bases from V and 5 bases from J; bases unmatched to any gene: 22. Looked up from germline, CDR1 is LGHNT and CDR2 is FRNRAP. The CDR3 extends over 19 amino acids. The CDR3 DNA is TGTGCTAGTGCCCCGAGGGAACAGGGGGCAGCAGCGCCCGAAGATACGCAGTATTTT. Its protein product is CASAPREQGAAAPEDTQYF.

V usage is TRBV28 and J usage is TRBJ2-5; TRBD1 matches at 7 bases. The CDR3 is made up of 13 amino acids. CDR1 is MDHEN, CDR2 SYDVKM, per germline. With 5 bases clipped from V and 5 bases from J, the junction kept 5 bases outside the gene matches. The CDR3: CASSKGAEETQYF. The CDR3 bases are TGTGCCAGCAGTAAGGGGGCGGAGGAGACCCAGTACTTC.

The chain employs TRBV27 and TRBJ2-7; 10 nucleotides agree with TRBD2. CDR3 length equals 19 residues. The V and J ends lost 1 base and 4 bases, in that order; junction bases with no gene match: 16. Germline V CDR1 and CDR2: MNHEY, SMNVEV (reference sequence). CDR3 in amino acids: CASSLYPRQREGLKYEQYF. DNA for the CDR3: TGTGCCAGCAGTTTATACCCCAGGCAGCGGGAGGGTCTAAAGTACGAGCAGTACTTC.

The CDR3 spells CAWSDNSNQPQHF. CDR3 DNA: TGTGCCTGGAGTGATAATAGCAATCAGCCCCAGCATTTT. This chain uses TRBV30 with TRBJ1-5; D not certain. CDR1 is GTSNPN, CDR2 SVGIG, per germline (reference sequence). This CDR3 contains 13 residues. V lost 1 base to trimming and J lost 0 bases, with 4 bases between them.

The J gene is TRBJ1-5, the V gene TRBV27; tentatively, D is TRBD1 (5 bases). The CDR3 runs to 15 residues. With 6 bases removed from V and 4 bases from J, the gap between germline ends came to 16 bases. In germline, CDR1 is MNHEY, CDR2 SMNVEV (reference sequence). CDR3 loop: CASSLNAGRNQPQHF. In nucleotides, the CDR3 is TGTGCCAGCAGCCTAAATGCAGGGAGGAATCAGCCCCAGCATTTT.

The CDR3 sequence: CATRTSGNNEQFF. The CDR3 nucleotides are TGTGCCACCCGGACTAGCGGGAACAATGAGCAGTTCTTC. The chain is built from TRBV27 and TRBJ2-1, with TRBD2 matching over 12 bases. In germline, CDR1 is MNHEY, CDR2 SMNVEV (reference sequence). V shed 10 bases, J shed 5 bases, and the junction held 3 bases outside the gene matches. The CDR3 covers 13 residues.

This clone appeared a single time. The CDR3 here is CASGLVRGGLAGYTGELFF. The CDR3 DNA follows: TGTGCTAGTGGTTTGGTACGGGGTGGACTAGCGGGGTACACCGGGGAGCTGTTTTTT. This chain links TRBV12-5 with TRBJ2-2, with 12 bases identical to TRBD2. This CDR3 spans 19 amino acids. J was trimmed by 3 bases and V by 0 bases; bases with no gene match: 8. Germline V gives CDR1 LGHNT, CDR2 FRNRAP. The full variable domain, its missing parts supplied by reference TRBV12-5 and TRBJ2-2, is DARVTQTPRHKVTEMGQEVTMRCQPILGHNTVFWYRQTMMQGLELLAYFRNRAPLDDSGMPKDRFSAEMPDATLATLKIQPSEPRDSAVYFCASGLVRGGLAGYTGELFFGEGSRLTVL.

The genes are TRBV4-2 and TRBJ1-1; no reliable D call. Germline CDR1 LGHNA, CDR2 YNFKEQ. The germline V and J ends were trimmed by 0 bases and 3 bases, with 20 bases remaining between them. The CDR3 extends over 18 amino acids. The CDR3 sequence is CASSQDPGSDAGYTEAFF. The CDR3 DNA reads TGTGCCAGCAGCCAAGATCCGGGATCAGACGCCGGGTACACTGAAGCTTTCTTT.

The CDR3 nucleotides are TGTGCCAGTAGTATAGATGGGGGACTCGTTGATCAGCCCCAGCATTTT. This sequence encodes CASSIDGGLVDQPQHF. The chain combines TRBV19 with TRBJ1-5; maybe TRBD1 (5 bases). This CDR3 has 16 amino acids. V lost 0 bases to trimming and J lost 5 bases, with 14 bases between them. Germline CDR1 and CDR2: LNHDA and SQIVND (reference sequence).

The rearrangement uses TRBV28 and TRBJ1-5, with D perhaps matching TRBD1 (5 bases). Germline lookup yields CDR1 MDHEN and CDR2 SYDVKM. The CDR3 covers 15 residues. V was cut by 3 bases and J by 2 bases, with 11 bases left in between. CDR3 DNA: TGTGCCAGCAGTTTTGCAGGGCACGGCAATCAGCCCCAGCATTTT. It encodes CASSFAGHGNQPQHF.

The V call is TRBV28, the J call TRBJ2-7, with 14 bases that match TRBD2. The CDR3 runs to 15 residues. V lost 5 bases to trimming and J lost 2 bases; unmatched junction nucleotides: 2. CDR1 and CDR2 (germline): MDHEN, SYDVKM. As DNA, the CDR3 is TGTGCCAGCAGTCGGACTAGCGGGGGGACCTACGAGCAGTACTTC. Translation: CASSRTSGGTYEQYF.

In its sample, this clone was seen a few times. The genes are TRBV9 and TRBJ2-3, with TRBD1 as a possible D gene (6 bases). Per germline, CDR1 SGDLS and CDR2 YYNGEE. Trimming stripped 4 bases from V and 5 bases from J, with 20 bases between. The CDR3 covers 16 residues. Here the CDR3 DNA reads TGTGCCAGCAGCTCCCAAGGCAGGGGATGGATAGATACGCAGTATTTT. It encodes CASSSQGRGWIDTQYF.

This clone was observed a few times. The chain combines TRBV7-8 with TRBJ1-3; TRBD1 matches 9 bases. The CDR3 runs to 18 residues. Per germline, CDR1 SGHVS and CDR2 FQNEAQ. V dropped 7 bases and J dropped 1; count of bases not matched to a gene: 14. The CDR3 reads CASTSVTGGLISGNTIYF. CDR3 in DNA: TGTGCCAGCACCTCAGTAACAGGGGGCTTAATTTCTGGAAACACCATATATTTT.

The genes are TRBV7-9 and TRBJ1-1, with TRBD1 matching 8 bases. V shed 5 bases, J shed 0 bases, and the junction held 11 bases outside the gene matches. Germline V CDR1 and CDR2: SEHNR, FQNEAQ (reference sequence). This CDR3 is built from 17 residues. The CDR3 coding sequence is TGTGCCAGCAGCCCTCGACAGGGGAGGGTTGTGAACACTGAAGCTTTCTTT. It specifies CASSPRQGRVVNTEAFF.

The V gene is TRBV28, the J gene TRBJ2-7; 7 nucleotides agree with TRBD2. V lost 4 bases to trimming and J lost 2 bases; unmatched junction nucleotides: 8. Germline CDR1 MDHEN, CDR2 SYDVKM. The CDR3 runs 15 residues. CDR3 DNA sequence: TGTGCCAGCAGTTCCTATTCTAGCGGAGCCTACGAGCAGTACTTC. Residues: CASSSYSSGAYEQYF.

The sample holds a few counts of this clone. This chain uses TRBV7-2 with TRBJ1-3; 8 bases match TRBD1. V lost 5 bases, J lost 7 bases, and 7 bases stayed unmatched. The CDR3 covers 14 residues. The germline V gene encodes CDR1 SGHTA and CDR2 FQGNSA. The CDR3 region has the DNA TGTGCCAGCAGCATCCAGGGGGCCCTTAACACCATATATTTT. It yields the protein CASSIQGALNTIYF.

Turning to this clone: Sequence at one end of the junction differs from germline and may be a read error. The rearrangement uses TRBV7-9 and TRBJ1-6; D is possibly TRBD1 (6 bases). The CDR3 loop spans 12 amino acids. Germline CDR1 is SEHNR and CDR2 is FQNEAQ (reference sequence). The CDR3 is CSSTGWNSPLHF. The CDR3, as DNA: TGTTCCAGCACAGGGTGGAATTCACCCCTCCACTTT.

The chain recombines TRBV29-1 with TRBJ2-3; possibly TRBD2 for D (6 bases). V dropped 3 bases and J dropped 5 bases, with 18 bases sitting between them. In germline, CDR1 is SQVTM, CDR2 ANQGSEA. The CDR3 covers 15 residues. The CDR3 reads CSVDDRQLGGDTQYF. Written as DNA, the CDR3 is TGCAGCGTTGATGATCGACAGCTCGGGGGAGATACGCAGTATTTT.

The CDR3 reads CASSEIIGRNSYEQYF. As DNA, the CDR3 is TGTGCCAGCTCCGAGATAATCGGGAGGAACTCCTACGAGCAGTACTTC. V and J are TRBV18 and TRBJ2-7; 7 bases fit TRBD2. Germline CDR1 is KGHSH and CDR2 is LQKENI. V lost 6 bases, J lost 0 bases, and 11 bases stayed unmatched. The CDR3 consists of 16 residues.